The 26 T cell receptor beta chains below were found in one sample sequenced in a study of tissue T cells after allogeneic stem cell transplantation. Only in-frame clones appear in the TCRdb table, and some are missing; sequencing was by immunoSEQ multiplex PCR. Of several thousand clones in the sample, approximately 50% were seen once. Time point: mouse harvest day 7 after allogeneic transplant. The graft held 10^6 splenic CD5+ T cells and 10^7 T-cell-depleted bone marrow cells. The sequenced sample consisted of gut tissue. The receptors shown here come from a female BALB/c mouse given C57BL/6 T cells with graft-versus-host disease after an allogeneic hematopoietic cell transplant.

About this clone itself: Gene names and germline match the mouse. The CDR3 is cut off 1 residue early in the read; its end comes from the germline J gene. V is TRBV31 and J is TRBJ1-2; TRBD1 is a possible D gene (5 bases). Trimming removed 0 bases from V and 4 bases from J, with 12 bases in between. The CDR3 has 14 residues. Per germline, CDR1 GKSSPN and CDR2 SITVG. The sequenced CDR3 bases are TGTGCCTGGAGTCTAGAGGGAAGGGGCTCCGACTACACC. It translates to CAWSLEGRGSDYT. The whole CDR3 is CAWSLEGRGSDYTF.

Of note for this clone: The listed genes are named as in mouse. Sequencing ends 1 residue short of the CDR3 end; the germline J gene provides the rest. The V call is TRBV19, the J call TRBJ2-1; TRBD1 matches 10 bases. The trim removed 2 bases at V and 8 bases at J, leaving 7 bases unmatched. Germline V gives CDR1 FNHDT, CDR2 SITEND (reference sequence). The CDR3 totals 15 residues. The CDR3 here is CASSIETGGRSEQFF. Incomplete CDR3 DNA: TGTGCCAGCAGTATTGAGACAGGGGGCAGATCTGAGCAGTTC.

Remarks on this clone: Here the gene names and germline are mouse. The CDR3 is cut off 1 residue early in the read; its end comes from the germline J gene. The chain links TRBV5 to TRBJ1-3; no definite D call. This CDR3 is 15 amino acids long. The germline CDR1 and CDR2 sequences are LGHNA and YNLKQL (reference sequence). V was shortened by 4 bases and J by 0 bases, with 10 bases between the two germline ends. The covered CDR3 bases are TGTGCCAGCAGCCGAAGGACGGGTTCTGGAAATACGCTCTAT. This codes for CASSRRTGSGNTLY. The full CDR3 protein is CASSRRTGSGNTLYF.

This clone was counted a few times. The gene names given are mouse names. Sequencing ends 1 residue short of the CDR3 end; the germline J gene provides the rest. The chain joins TRBV3 to TRBJ1-4, with a possible D match to TRBD1 (6 bases). The CDR3 loop spans 15 amino acids. V gave up 4 bases and J gave up 0 bases, with 9 bases separating them. Germline CDR1 reads SNHLY; CDR2 reads FYNGKV (reference sequence). The CDR3 protein is CASSSGTISNERLFF. The part of the CDR3 DNA that was read is TGTGCCAGCAGCTCCGGGACAATTTCCAACGAAAGATTATTT.

A note on this clone: Here the gene names and germline are mouse. The read finishes 1 residue shy of the CDR3 end, and the germline J gene is used to complete it. The chain links TRBV24 to TRBJ2-4; the D gene is possibly TRBD1 (5 bases). The length of the CDR3 is 13 residues. Germline loops: CDR1 KGHTA, CDR2 FRNEEI. V was pared by 4 bases and J by 0 bases, with 5 bases between. The sequenced CDR3 bases are TGTGCCAGCAGTCAGGGGAGTCAAAACACCTTGTAC. Translated: CASSQGSQNTLY. The whole CDR3 protein is CASSQGSQNTLYF.

Concerning this clone: The listed genes are named as in mouse. Read data end 1 residue before the CDR3 end; the end is taken from the germline J gene. The chain joins TRBV3 to TRBJ2-1, with 14 bases identical to TRBD2. The J segment lost 7 bases and the V segment lost 4 bases, leaving 6 bases of the junction unmatched. The CDR3 is 16 residues long. Germline-derived CDR1 and CDR2 are SNHLY and FYNGKV (reference sequence). CDR3 loop: CASSSGLGGRRAEQFF. Incomplete CDR3 DNA: TGTGCCAGCAGCTCGGGACTGGGGGGGCGAAGGGCTGAGCAGTTC.

Notes on this clone: Gene names and germline match the mouse. The read ends 1 residue early relative to the CDR3; the germline J gene fills the gap. V and J are TRBV26 and TRBJ1-3, with D hard to call. The CDR3 contains 14 residues. V was clipped by 3 bases and J by 0 bases, with 6 bases between them. From germline, CDR1 is KGHPV and CDR2 FQNQEV (reference sequence). The chain's CDR3 is CASSLTDSGNTLYF. The CDR3 DNA, read in part, is TGTGCCAGCAGTCTCACGGATTCTGGAAATACGCTCTAT.

Comment on this clone: Germline and genes here are mouse. The CDR3 end is not reached by the read, which stops 1 residue before it; the germline J gene fills it in. The chain employs TRBV13-2 and TRBJ2-7; 11 bases match TRBD2. After removal of 7 bases from V and 5 bases from J, the junction contained 5 bases not matched to a gene. The CDR3 has 13 amino acids. In germline, CDR1 is NNHNN, CDR2 SYGAGS (reference sequence). CDR3 in amino acids: CASSRTGGNEQYF. CDR3 DNA, as far as it was read: TGTGCCAGCAGTAGGACTGGGGGGAATGAACAGTAC.

With respect to this clone: Genes and germline are mouse. The read ends 1 residue before the CDR3 terminus; that terminus is restored from the germline J gene. V usage is TRBV13-1 and J usage is TRBJ1-2; 10 bases match TRBD1. V trimming: 7 bases; J trimming: 0 bases; junction bases outside the gene matches: 0. Germline V lookup: CDR1 NSHNY, CDR2 SYGAGN. The CDR3 sequence is 13 residues long. CDR3 amino acids: CASGQGANSDYTF. The CDR3 DNA, read in part, is TGTGCCAGCGGACAGGGGGCAAACTCCGACTACACC.

Of note for this clone: Mouse gene names apply. From the germline J gene comes the end of the CDR3, since the read stops 1 residue before it. V is TRBV13-3 and J is TRBJ2-7, with 10 nucleotides matching TRBD1. The germline V gene has CDR1 NNHDY and CDR2 SYVADS. V gave up 2 bases and J gave up 3 bases; unmatched junction bases: 2. The CDR3 is 14 residues long. The CDR3 bases that were read are TGTGCCAGCAGTGACCGGGACAGGGGCTATGAACAGTAC. Its translation: CASSDRDRGYEQY. The CDR3 as a whole reads CASSDRDRGYEQYF.

Comments on this clone: Gene names denote mouse genes. The read ends 1 residue early relative to the CDR3; the germline J gene fills the gap. The chain combines TRBV26 with TRBJ1-2; weak D call: TRBD1 (5 bases). Germline V gene lookup returns CDR1 KGHPV and CDR2 FQNQEV (reference sequence). The CDR3 totals 13 residues. V gave up 4 bases and J gave up 2 bases, with 8 bases separating them. The DNA read from the CDR3 is TGTGCCAGCAGTCCAGGGTTCAACTCCGACTACACC. Translated, it gives CASSPGFNSDYT. The entire CDR3 is CASSPGFNSDYTF.

This clone was counted a single time. Genes and germline are mouse. From the germline J gene comes the end of the CDR3, since the read stops 1 residue before it. This chain joins TRBV16 and TRBJ2-4; unclear D gene. The CDR3 spans 12 residues. Looked up from germline, CDR1 is SGHSA and CDR2 is FRNQAP. Trimming stripped 3 bases from V and 0 bases from J, with 1 base between. CDR3 sequence: CASSFSQNTLYF. The CDR3 bases that were read are TGTGCAAGCAGCTTTAGTCAAAACACCTTGTAC.

About this clone itself: Germline and genes here are mouse. Coverage ceases 1 residue before the CDR3 finishes, and the germline J gene fills in the end. The V call is TRBV13-3, the J call TRBJ2-1; 10 bases line up with TRBD1. Germline CDR1 and CDR2: NNHDY and SYVADS. V shed 3 bases and J 4 bases; nucleotides not matched to a gene: 4. The CDR3 has 15 amino acids. This CDR3 is CASSGTGGGYAEQFF. The part of the CDR3 DNA that was read is TGTGCCAGCAGTGGGACAGGGGGGGGGTATGCTGAGCAGTTC.

About this clone itself: The genes are named according to mouse. The observed sequence ends 1 residue before the CDR3 terminus, with the missing tail filled in from the germline J gene. This chain uses TRBV4 with TRBJ2-7; D is undetermined. The germline V gene encodes CDR1 LGHDT and CDR2 YNNKQL (reference sequence). V gave up 3 bases and J gave up 4 bases, with 4 bases separating them. This CDR3 is built from 11 residues. Partial CDR3 DNA: TGTGCCAGCAGCTACAGGTATGAACAGTAC. This translates into CASSYRYEQY. The whole CDR3 is CASSYRYEQYF.

Remarks on this clone: Gene names and germline match the mouse. The DNA read from the CDR3 is TGTGCCAGCAGCTTGGGCAGCAAAAACACCTTGTAC. Translating it yields CASSLGSKNTLY. The CDR3 in full is CASSLGSKNTLYF. The V and J genes are TRBV3 and TRBJ2-4; D uncertain. The read gets to within 1 residue of the CDR3 end, and the germline J gene fills in the rest. The CDR3 extends over 13 amino acids. The germline gives CDR1 SNHLY, CDR2 FYNGKV (reference sequence). Trimming took 3 bases from V and 4 from J, leaving 8 bases between them.

As to this clone: Mouse germline and gene names are used. The read ends 1 residue early relative to the CDR3; the germline J gene fills the gap. The chain carries TRBV26 and TRBJ2-1, with D possibly being TRBD2 (6 bases). V lost 2 bases, J lost 0 bases, and 8 bases lay in between. The CDR3 has 15 amino acids. Germline values: CDR1 KGHPV, CDR2 FQNQEV (reference sequence). The CDR3 is CASSLGLSNYAEQFF. The CDR3 bases that were read are TGTGCCAGCAGTCTGGGACTGTCTAACTATGCTGAGCAGTTC. The complete variable domain, with remaining parts taken from reference TRBV26 and TRBJ2-1, reads NSKVIQTPRYLVKGQGQKAKMRCIPEKGHPVVFWYQQNKNNEFKFLINFQNQEVLQQIDMTEKRFSAECPSNSPCSLEIQSSEAGDSALYLCASSLGLSNYAEQFFGPGTRLTVL.

As regards this clone: Mouse gene names apply. The read falls 1 residue short of the CDR3 end, and the missing part is taken from the germline J gene. The same CDR3 is also encoded by other DNA sequences in this sample. The rearrangement uses TRBV3 and TRBJ1-4; D remains ambiguous. V dropped 1 base and J dropped 0 bases, with 3 bases sitting between them. Per the germline V gene, CDR1 is SNHLY and CDR2 is FYNGKV (reference sequence). The CDR3 is 14 amino acids. CDR3 DNA, as far as it was read: TGTGCCAGCAGCTTAGGCGTTTCCAACGAAAGATTATTT. Residues: CASSLGVSNERLF. The whole CDR3 sequence reads CASSLGVSNERLFF. Full variable domain (outside the CDR3, taken from reference TRBV3 and TRBJ1-4): GPKVLQIPSHQIIDMGQMVTLNCDPVSNHLYFYWYKQILGQQMEFLVNFYNGKVMEKSKLFKDQFSVERPDGSYFTLKIQPTALEDSAVYFCASSLGVSNERLFFGHGTKLSVL.

Regarding this clone: The gene names given are mouse names. The read gets to within 1 residue of the CDR3 end, and the germline J gene fills in the rest. The chain has TRBV26 and TRBJ2-2; 12 bases agree with TRBD2. V shed 6 bases and J 0 bases; nucleotides not matched to a gene: 2. The germline gives CDR1 KGHPV, CDR2 FQNQEV (reference sequence). The CDR3 spans 16 residues. Partial CDR3 DNA: TGTGCCAGCAGGGGACTGGGGGGCGCAAACACCGGGCAGCTCTAC. This codes for CASRGLGGANTGQLY. The full CDR3 sequence reads CASRGLGGANTGQLYF.

This clone has just a few counts. Gene names and germline refer to mouse. The CDR3 bases that were read are TGTGCAAGCAGCTCAGGTCCTTCCCAGGCTCCGCTT. It codes for CASSSGPSQAPL. The whole CDR3 sequence is CASSSGPSQAPLF. The chain carries TRBV16 and TRBJ1-5; D gene ambiguous. With the read ending 1 residue before the CDR3 end, the germline J gene is used to fill in that end. The CDR3 has 13 amino acids. The V gene lost 4 bases and the J gene lost 6 bases, with 10 bases spanning the gap. The germline V gene has CDR1 SGHSA and CDR2 FRNQAP.

This clone is classed as medium-sized. Gene names follow the mouse nomenclature. The read stops 1 residue short of the end of the CDR3; the missing end is completed from the germline J gene. J is TRBJ2-5 and V is TRBV29; TRBD1 aligns across 10 bases. The CDR3 totals 14 residues. Trimming removed 9 bases from V and 2 bases from J; junction bases left unmatched: 5. From germline, CDR1 is MSHET and CDR2 SYDVDS. CDR3 DNA, as far as it was read: TGTGCTAGTTGGACAGGGGGAGGCCAAGACACCCAGTAC. Translated, it gives CASWTGGGQDTQY. The full CDR3 is CASWTGGGQDTQYF.

To note about this clone: The genes are named according to mouse. CDR3 DNA, as far as it was read: TGTGCCAGCAGCTGGGACAGGCGTGCAAACACAGAAGTCTTC. Its translation is CASSWDRRANTEVF. The whole CDR3 sequence is CASSWDRRANTEVFF. The chain recombines TRBV14 with TRBJ1-1, with TRBD1 matching 8 bases. The read halts 1 residue ahead of the CDR3 end, with the missing end drawn from the germline J gene. In germline, CDR1 is SGHDT, CDR2 FRDEAV. V trimming: 5 bases; J trimming: 0 bases; junction bases outside the gene matches: 6. The CDR3 has 15 residues.

Note on this clone: Gene names are the mouse ones. The read comes to an end 1 residue before the CDR3 does, leaving the germline J gene to fill in the end. The chain joins TRBV16 to TRBJ2-1; D is ambiguous. V dropped 2 bases and J dropped 4 bases, with 6 bases sitting between them. This CDR3 spans 13 amino acids. The germline V gene encodes CDR1 SGHSA and CDR2 FRNQAP. The CDR3 here is CASSLRGYAEQFF. Incomplete CDR3 DNA: TGTGCAAGCAGCTTACGAGGGTATGCTGAGCAGTTC.

Remarks on this clone: The gene names here belong to mouse. The read comes to an end 1 residue before the CDR3 does, leaving the germline J gene to fill in the end. J is TRBJ2-5 and V is TRBV2, with D maybe TRBD2 (5 bases). The CDR3 covers 14 residues. The germline V gene has CDR1 LGHNA and CDR2 YSYQKL. The ends were cut back, 0 bases at V and 3 bases at J, with 7 bases in the middle. The covered CDR3 bases are TGTGCCAGCAGCCAAGATCCTGGGCAAGACACCCAGTAC. Translated: CASSQDPGQDTQY. The CDR3 reads in full as CASSQDPGQDTQYF.

This clone appeared a few times. Germline and genes here are mouse. The DNA ends 1 residue before the CDR3 does, and the rest of the CDR3 is filled in from the germline J gene. The chain combines TRBV3 with TRBJ2-1; no definite D call. In germline, CDR1 is SNHLY, CDR2 FYNGKV (reference sequence). V was pared by 8 bases and J by 3 bases, with 11 bases between. CDR3 length: 13 amino acids. CDR3 residues: CASAPTPYAEQFF. Partial CDR3 DNA: TGTGCCAGCGCACCGACACCCTATGCTGAGCAGTTC. The variable domain in full, with the rest retrieved from reference TRBV3 and TRBJ2-1, is GPKVLQIPSHQIIDMGQMVTLNCDPVSNHLYFYWYKQILGQQMEFLVNFYNGKVMEKSKLFKDQFSVERPDGSYFTLKIQPTALEDSAVYFCASAPTPYAEQFFGPGTRLTVL.

With respect to this clone: Gene and germline names: mouse. The read finishes 1 residue shy of the CDR3 end, and the germline J gene is used to complete it. The chain uses TRBV1 and TRBJ2-4; the D is unclear. The CDR3 loop spans 12 amino acids. Trimming left V 5 bases short and J 3 bases short, with 6 bases between. The V gene's germline CDR1 is NSQYPW and CDR2 LRSPGD (reference sequence). The CDR3 sequence is CTCSRQQNTLYF. The sequenced CDR3 bases are TGCACCTGCAGTAGACAACAAAACACCTTGTAC.

Regarding this clone: Gene names denote mouse genes. The observed sequence ends 1 residue before the CDR3 terminus, with the missing tail filled in from the germline J gene. The rearrangement uses TRBV26 and TRBJ1-1, with no clear D. V lost 6 bases and J lost 0, with 8 bases in between. Germline V CDR1 and CDR2: KGHPV, FQNQEV (reference sequence). The CDR3 totals 13 residues. This CDR3 is CASSPTSNTEVFF. The covered CDR3 bases are TGTGCCAGCAGCCCGACATCAAACACAGAAGTCTTC.